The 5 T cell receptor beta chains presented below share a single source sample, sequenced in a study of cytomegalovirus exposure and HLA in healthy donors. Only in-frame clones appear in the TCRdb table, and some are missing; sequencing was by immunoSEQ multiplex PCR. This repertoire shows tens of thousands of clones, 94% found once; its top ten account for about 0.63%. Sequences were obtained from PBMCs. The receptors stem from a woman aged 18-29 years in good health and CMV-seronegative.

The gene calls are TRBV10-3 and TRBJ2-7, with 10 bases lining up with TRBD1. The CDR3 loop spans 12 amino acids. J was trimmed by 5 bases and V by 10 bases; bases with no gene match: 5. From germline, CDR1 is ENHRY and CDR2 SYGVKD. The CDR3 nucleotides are TGTGCCACCGGACAGGGGGTAGACGAGCAGTACTTC. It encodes CATGQGVDEQYF.

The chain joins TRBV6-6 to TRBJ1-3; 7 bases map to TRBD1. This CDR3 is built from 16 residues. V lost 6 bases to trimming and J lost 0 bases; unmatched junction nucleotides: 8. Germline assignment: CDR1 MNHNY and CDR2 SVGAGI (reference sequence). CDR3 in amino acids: CASSRTGASSGNTIYF. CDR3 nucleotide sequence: TGTGCCAGCAGCCGAACAGGGGCGAGCTCTGGAAACACCATATATTTT.

CDR3 amino acids: CASSYHRGQVREQYF. The DNA of the CDR3 is TGTGCCAGCAGTTACCATCGGGGACAGGTCCGCGAGCAGTACTTC. The chain joins TRBV6-5 to TRBJ2-7, with 8 bases identical to TRBD1. CDR3 length equals 15 residues. Germline-derived CDR1 and CDR2 are MNHEY and SVGAGI. Germline trimming cut 2 bases from V and 6 bases from J; bases unmatched to any gene: 9.

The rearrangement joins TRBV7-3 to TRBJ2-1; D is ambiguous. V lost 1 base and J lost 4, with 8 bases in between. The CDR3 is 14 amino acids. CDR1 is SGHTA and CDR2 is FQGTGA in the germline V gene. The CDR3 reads CASSLISGYNEQFF. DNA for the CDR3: TGTGCCAGCAGCTTAATATCCGGGTACAATGAGCAGTTCTTC.

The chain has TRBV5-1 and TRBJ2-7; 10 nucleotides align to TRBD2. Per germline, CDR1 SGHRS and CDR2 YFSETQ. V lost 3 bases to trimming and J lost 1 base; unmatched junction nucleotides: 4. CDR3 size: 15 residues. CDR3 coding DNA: TGCGCCAGCAGCTCGCCGACTAGCGGGTCCTACGAGCAGTACTTC. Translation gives CASSSPTSGSYEQYF. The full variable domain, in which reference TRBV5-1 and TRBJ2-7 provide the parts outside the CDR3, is KAGVTQTPRYLIKTRGQQVTLSCSPISGHRSVSWYQQTPGQGLQFLFEYFSETQRNKGNFPGRFSGRQFSNSRSEMNVSTLELGDSALYLCASSSPTSGSYEQYFGPGTRLTVT.